This record covers a single TCR beta chain. Its matching antigen is unknown. These donors, healthy bone marrow donors, were studied. Donors were nominally healthy when sampled, though unrecorded immune exposures were likely. CDR3 size: 16 residues. J lost 4 bases, V lost 5 bases, and 6 bases had no gene match. From germline, CDR1 is SGHVS and CDR2 FQNEAQ. The study ran its PCR with 60 Vbeta and 13 Jbeta primers. This table comes from immunoSEQ multiplex PCR, and its TCRdb copy is limited to in-frame clones, with some not included. Of some 99,000 clones listed, around two thirds are singletons. The data are from a study of cytomegalovirus exposure and HLA in healthy donors. Study-wide findings and caveats: Several of the most significant clusters appeared, in a later analysis, to be linked to common viral pathogens. The authors listed 164 TCR beta chains as cytomegalovirus-associated.

The TCR was taken from a male donor in good health and CMV-seronegative. The chain carries TRBV7-8 and TRBJ2-1, with TRBD2 matching over 12 bases. The sequenced material came from PBMCs. The chain's CDR3 is CASSPRLAGVYNEQFF. The DNA for the CDR3 is TGTGCCAGCAGCCCCCGACTAGCGGGAGTTTACAATGAGCAGTTCTTC. Filled out from reference TRBV7-8 and TRBJ2-1, the complete variable domain reads GAGVSQSPRYKVAKRGQDVALRCDPISGHVSLFWYQQALGQGPEFLTYFQNEAQLDKSGLPSDRFFAERPEGSVSTLKIQRTQQEDSAVYLCASSPRLAGVYNEQFFGPGTRLTVL.